This record looks at one T cell receptor (beta chain) sequence and its context. The sample originates from a study of control samples from healthy donors and cancer patients. Measured with immunoSEQ multiplex PCR; TCRdb has only the in-frame clones, and not every one. The data show some 250,000 clones, over 70% seen once. This CDR3 is built from 13 residues. The ends were cut back, 2 bases at V and 3 bases at J, with 8 bases in the middle. Sequencing was done on a sample of PBMCs. This chain joins TRBV6-7 and TRBJ2-7; D is perhaps TRBD2 (5 bases). TRBV6-7 counts as an open reading frame of uncertain function. The TCR was taken from a woman aged 60-70 years with lung cancer. CDR3 nucleotide sequence: TGTGCCAGCAGTTACGGGGAGTACTACGAGCAGTACTTC. It codes for CASSYGEYYEQYF.